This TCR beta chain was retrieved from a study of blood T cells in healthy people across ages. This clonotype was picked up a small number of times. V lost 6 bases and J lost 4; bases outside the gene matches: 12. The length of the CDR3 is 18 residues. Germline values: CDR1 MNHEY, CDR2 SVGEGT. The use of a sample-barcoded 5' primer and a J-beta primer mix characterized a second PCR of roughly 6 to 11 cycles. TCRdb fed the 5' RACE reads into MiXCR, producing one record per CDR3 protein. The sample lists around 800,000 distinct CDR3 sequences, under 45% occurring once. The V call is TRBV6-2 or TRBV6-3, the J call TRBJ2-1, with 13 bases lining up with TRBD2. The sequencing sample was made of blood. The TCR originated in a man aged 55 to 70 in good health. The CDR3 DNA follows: TGTGCCAGCAGCCGGCCCGGGACTAGCGGGGCTGTTTACAATGAGCAGTTCTTC. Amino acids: CASSRPGTSGAVYNEQFF.